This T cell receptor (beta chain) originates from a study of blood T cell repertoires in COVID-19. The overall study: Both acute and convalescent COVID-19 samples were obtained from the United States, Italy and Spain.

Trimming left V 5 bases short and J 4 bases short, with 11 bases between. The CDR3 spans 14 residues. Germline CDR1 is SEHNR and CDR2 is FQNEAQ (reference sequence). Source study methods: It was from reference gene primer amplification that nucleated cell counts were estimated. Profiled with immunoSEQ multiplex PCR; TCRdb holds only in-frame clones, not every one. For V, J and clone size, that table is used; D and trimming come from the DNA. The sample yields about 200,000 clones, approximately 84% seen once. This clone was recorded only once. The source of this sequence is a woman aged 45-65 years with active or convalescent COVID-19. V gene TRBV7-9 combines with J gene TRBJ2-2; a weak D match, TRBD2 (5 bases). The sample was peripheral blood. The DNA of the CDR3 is TGTGCCAGCAGCACCCAAGGAGGCACCGGGGAGCTGTTTTTT. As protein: CASSTQGGTGELFF.